The T cell receptor beta chain under discussion was sequenced for a study of blood T cell repertoires in COVID-19. For the study at large: The cDNA or gDNA used as material had been derived from T cells, B-cell-depleted T cells, or PBMCs.

Trimming took off 4 bases at V and 8 bases at J, with 14 bases between the two ends. The CDR3 consists of 14 residues. The germline gives CDR1 SEHNR, CDR2 FQNEAQ (reference sequence). Original processing methods: Using reference gene primer amplification, nucleated cell counts were estimated. TCRdb's table, derived via immunoSEQ multiplex PCR, lists solely in-frame clones and lacks some. V, J and clone size derive from that table, while D and trimming were established from the DNA sequence. This sample yields approximately 85,000 clones, of which roughly nine tenths are seen a single time; less than 3.5% belongs to the top ten.

The sequence derives from a woman between 45 and 65 years old with active or convalescent COVID-19. Specimen: peripheral blood. The J gene is TRBJ1-4, the V gene TRBV7-9, with D unclear. CDR3 region: CASSSPPSGEKLFF. In DNA, the CDR3 is TGTGCCAGCAGCTCCCCCCCGTCGGGGGAAAAACTGTTTTTT. The variable domain in full, with the rest retrieved from reference TRBV7-9 and TRBJ1-4, is DTGVSQNPRHKITKRGQNVTFRCDPISEHNRLYWYRQTLGQGPEFLTYFQNEAQLEKSRLLSDRFSAERPKGSFSTLEIQRTEQGDSAMYLCASSSPPSGEKLFFGSGTQLSVL.